Shown below are 11 T cell receptor beta chains from a single sample sequenced in a study of cytotoxic CD8 clonotypes in ibrutinib-treated CLL. Libraries were prepared by immunoSEQ multiplex PCR; TCRdb keeps only in-frame clonotypes and omits some of them. The data contain roughly 110,000 clones, approximately 58% of them singletons. Sample: PBMCs, taken after 24 months of ibrutinib treatment. All receptors come from a human donor with chronic lymphocytic leukemia.

This clone appeared a few times. The chain joins TRBV5-1 to TRBJ2-2; D is possibly TRBD2 (5 bases). There are 15 residues in the CDR3. Germline V gene lookup returns CDR1 SGHRS and CDR2 YFSETQ. Trimming cost V 5 bases and J 5 bases, with 16 bases left between them. This chain's CDR3 is CASREEWELTGELFF. For the CDR3, the DNA is TGCGCCAGCAGAGAGGAGTGGGAGTTGACCGGGGAGCTGTTTTTT.

This chain uses TRBV5-6 with TRBJ1-2; D unresolved. V lost 2 bases and J 0 bases, leaving 8 bases between the germline ends. The CDR3 has 14 residues. Germline V lookup: CDR1 SGHDT, CDR2 YYEEEE. The CDR3, as DNA: TGTGCCAGCAGCTTCACAGATTCTAACTATGGCTACACCTTC. Protein sequence: CASSFTDSNYGYTF.

The genes are TRBV6-1 and TRBJ2-7, with 9 nucleotides matching TRBD1. This CDR3 comprises 15 residues. Germline lookup yields CDR1 MNHNS and CDR2 SASEGT. Trimming removed 5 bases from V and 5 bases from J; junction bases left unmatched: 10. The CDR3 DNA sequence: TGTGCCAGCAGTCCCTACAGGGGGCAAAACGACGAGCAGTACTTC. This gives the protein CASSPYRGQNDEQYF.

Written as DNA, the CDR3 is TGTGCCTGGGGAGGGAATTTTGGAAACACCATATATTTT. Its protein is CAWGGNFGNTIYF. The V call is TRBV30, the J call TRBJ1-3; the D is unclear. V was cut by 5 bases and J by 3 bases, with 11 bases left in between. CDR3 length equals 13 residues. Germline V gene sequence: CDR1 GTSNPN, CDR2 SVGIG (reference sequence).

This clone was seen just once. CDR3 DNA: TGTGCCAGCAGTTACGGTCGGGGGTCGAATTCACCCCTCCACTTT. Translating it yields CASSYGRGSNSPLHF. V gene TRBV6-5 combines with J gene TRBJ1-6; D is perhaps TRBD1 (5 bases). There are 15 residues in the CDR3. Germline loops: CDR1 MNHEY, CDR2 SVGAGI. The ends were cut back, 2 bases at V and 7 bases at J, with 12 bases in the middle.

The sample holds a few counts of this clone. This chain connects TRBV18 to TRBJ2-7; D is undetermined. Germline V gene data show CDR1 as KGHSH and CDR2 as LQKENI. Trimming left V 0 bases short and J 4 bases short, with 10 bases between. There are 14 residues in the CDR3. The CDR3 region is CASSPPPPIYEQYF. As DNA, the CDR3 is TGTGCCAGCTCACCACCGCCCCCGATTTACGAGCAGTACTTC.

This clone was counted a few times. This chain joins TRBV7-3 and TRBJ2-3; D call uncertain. Germline V CDR1 and CDR2: SGHTA, FQGTGA. The CDR3 has 13 residues. With 3 bases removed from V and 1 base from J, the gap between germline ends came to 5 bases. The CDR3 is CASSFTRTDTQYF. CDR3 sequence (DNA): TGTGCCAGCAGCTTCACCCGCACAGATACGCAGTATTTT.

This rearrangement joins TRBV28 to TRBJ1-1; TRBD1 might be the D (6 bases). The CDR3 is 15 residues long. The V end was cut by 6 bases, the J end by 0 bases, with 14 bases between. The germline V gene has CDR1 MDHEN and CDR2 SYDVKM. In DNA, the CDR3 is TGTGCCAGCAGAAGGGGGGGGCGAGTGAACACTGAAGCTTTCTTT. Translated: CASRRGGRVNTEAFF.

This clone occurred once. V gene TRBV28 combines with J gene TRBJ2-7; TRBD2 agrees at 8 bases. V trimming: 1 base; J trimming: 4 bases; junction bases outside the gene matches: 15. CDR1 is MDHEN, CDR2 SYDVKM, per germline. The CDR3 sequence is 18 residues long. In DNA, the CDR3 is TGTGCCAGCAGTTTATCAGGGACCAGACTAAGCGGGGGTTACGAGCAGTACTTC. Translating gives CASSLSGTRLSGGYEQYF.

The CDR3 bases are TGTGCCAGTAGTATCCTGGGTGGACCGCCTAATGAAAAACTGTTTTTT. It codes for CASSILGGPPNEKLFF. V and J are TRBV19 and TRBJ1-4; D is unclear. From germline, CDR1 is LNHDA and CDR2 SQIVND (reference sequence). This CDR3 contains 16 residues. Trimming shortened V by 3 bases and J by 3 bases, and 14 bases separated the two germline ends.

This clone was observed a handful of times. The CDR3 sequence is CASSLEPGQGYNEQFF. CDR3 in DNA: TGCGCCAGCAGCTTGGAACCGGGACAGGGCTACAATGAGCAGTTCTTC. This chain links TRBV5-1 with TRBJ2-1, with TRBD1 identical over 9 bases. Germline CDR1 and CDR2: SGHRS and YFSETQ. The CDR3 contains 16 residues. The V and J ends lost 0 bases and 3 bases, in that order; junction bases with no gene match: 4.